One and the same sample provided the 32 T cell receptor beta chains below, sequenced in a study of cytomegalovirus exposure and HLA in healthy donors. The protocol was immunoSEQ multiplex PCR, while the TCRdb copy is restricted to in-frame clones and leaves out a portion. The data show about 130,000 clones, roughly four fifths seen once. What was sequenced was PBMCs. These receptors came from a man under 40 in good health and CMV-seropositive.

The chain has TRBV6-5 and TRBJ2-7, with D perhaps TRBD2 (6 bases). The CDR3 is 15 amino acids. Germline V gene lookup returns CDR1 MNHEY and CDR2 SVGAGI. V lost 5 bases, J lost 4 bases, and 18 bases lay in between. CDR3 DNA: TGTGCCAGCAGTCCCGGGACTGTCGGCTCGTACGAGCAGTACTTC. Protein: CASSPGTVGSYEQYF.

This clone was counted between two and nine times. The rearrangement links TRBV11-2 to TRBJ1-2; 8 bases align to TRBD1. The CDR3 totals 13 residues. Germline values: CDR1 SGHAT, CDR2 FQNNGV. The J segment lost 8 bases and the V segment lost 4 bases, leaving 6 bases of the junction unmatched. CDR3 residues: CASSSFDRGGYTF. The CDR3, as DNA: TGTGCCAGCAGCTCCTTCGACAGGGGCGGCTACACCTTC. The whole variable domain, remainder taken from reference TRBV11-2 and TRBJ1-2, is EAGVAQSPRYKIIEKRQSVAFWCNPISGHATLYWYQQILGQGPKLLIQFQNNGVVDDSQLPKDRFSAERLKGVDSTLKIQPAKLEDSAVYLCASSSFDRGGYTFGSGTRLTVV.

The gene calls are TRBV6-1 and TRBJ1-5; 8 nucleotides agree with TRBD1. Germline trimming cut 5 bases from V and 7 bases from J; bases unmatched to any gene: 10. CDR1 is MNHNS, CDR2 SASEGT, per germline. The CDR3 sequence is 15 residues long. CDR3 DNA sequence: TGTGCCAGCAGTCAGCCCCAGGGGGCTGGGCAGCCCCAGCATTTT. It encodes CASSQPQGAGQPQHF.

The V and J genes are TRBV19 and TRBJ2-5; tentative D call: TRBD1 (6 bases). CDR1 is LNHDA, CDR2 SQIVND, per germline (reference sequence). V shed 8 bases and J shed 6 bases, with 16 bases lying between them. This CDR3 region has 13 residues. CDR3 sequence reads: CASGPLGTQTQYF. The CDR3 region has the DNA TGTGCCAGTGGGCCCCTCGGGACACAGACCCAGTACTTC. Full variable domain (rest looked up from reference TRBV19 and TRBJ2-5): DGGITQSPKYLFRKEGQNVTLSCEQNLNHDAMYWYRQDPGQGLRLIYYSQIVNDFQKGDIAEGYSVSREKKESFPLTVTSAQKNPTAFYLCASGPLGTQTQYFGPGTRLLVL.

The chain has TRBV30 and TRBJ2-7; weak D call: TRBD1 (5 bases). The CDR3 has 15 residues. From germline, CDR1 is GTSNPN and CDR2 SVGIG (reference sequence). Trimming left V 6 bases short and J 5 bases short, with 23 bases between. Here the CDR3 DNA reads TGTGCCTGTCCCCTCGCTACAGGCCGGGTAGACGAGCAGTACTTC. As protein: CACPLATGRVDEQYF.

This chain joins TRBV19 and TRBJ1-2; D call uncertain. V was pared by 5 bases and J by 4 bases, with 17 bases between. The CDR3 covers 15 residues. Germline V lookup: CDR1 LNHDA, CDR2 SQIVND (reference sequence). CDR3 nucleotides: TGTGCCAGTAGTCCCTGGGAGAACCTTATCTATGGCTACACCTTC. This codes for CASSPWENLIYGYTF.

The chain combines TRBV7-6 with TRBJ2-3, with D perhaps TRBD1 (6 bases). Germline CDR1 reads SGHVS; CDR2 reads FNYEAQ. Trimming left V 5 bases short and J 7 bases short, with 10 bases between. The CDR3 consists of 12 residues. The CDR3 sequence: CASSPGANTQYF. The CDR3 DNA sequence: TGTGCCAGCAGCCCAGGGGCTAATACGCAGTATTTT.

CDR3 loop: CASSLAPQASVGYEQYF. In DNA, the CDR3 is TGCGCCAGCAGCTTGGCCCCCCAGGCTAGCGTCGGCTACGAGCAGTACTTC. V usage is TRBV5-1 and J usage is TRBJ2-7; tentative D call: TRBD2 (6 bases). Germline lookup yields CDR1 SGHRS and CDR2 YFSETQ. V shed 0 bases and J shed 3 bases, with 19 bases lying between them. This CDR3 region has 17 residues.

The genes are TRBV7-9 and TRBJ2-5, with 10 positions matching TRBD1. The CDR3 is 15 amino acids. The junction had 4 bases not matched to a gene; V was cut back by 5 bases and J by 1 base. Germline values: CDR1 SEHNR, CDR2 FQNEAQ (reference sequence). The CDR3 coding sequence is TGTGCCAGCAGCGCCGGGACAGGGGCCCAAGAGACCCAGTACTTC. This encodes CASSAGTGAQETQYF.

The chain employs TRBV11-2 and TRBJ2-7, with D tentatively TRBD2 (5 bases). This CDR3 comprises 14 residues. The V gene's germline CDR1 is SGHAT and CDR2 FQNNGV. V was shortened by 4 bases and J by 3 bases, with 13 bases between the two germline ends. The DNA for the CDR3 is TGTGCCAGCAGCTCACCCCGGGATGACTACGAGCAGTACTTC. This gives the protein CASSSPRDDYEQYF.

V usage is TRBV9 and J usage is TRBJ1-2; 10 bases match TRBD1. The CDR3 is 14 amino acids. Trimming at V came to 0 bases and at J to 7 bases, leaving 3 bases not matched to a gene. Germline loops: CDR1 SGDLS, CDR2 YYNGEE. In DNA form, the CDR3 reads TGTGCCAGCAGCGTAGGAGACAGGGGGCTTGGCTACACCTTC. Translated, it gives CASSVGDRGLGYTF. Variable domain in full (rest from reference TRBV9 and TRBJ1-2): DSGVTQTPKHLITATGQRVTLRCSPRSGDLSVYWYQQSLDQGLQFLIQYYNGEERAKGNILERFSAQQFPDLHSELNLSSLELGDSALYFCASSVGDRGLGYTFGSGTRLTVV.

The chain has TRBV7-7 and TRBJ2-5; 8 bases agree with TRBD2. Looked up from germline, CDR1 is SSHAT and CDR2 is FNYEAQ (reference sequence). This CDR3 region has 14 residues. The J segment lost 1 base and the V segment lost 4 bases, leaving 2 bases of the junction unmatched. The chain's CDR3 is CASSSSGSQETQYF. The CDR3 coding sequence is TGTGCCAGCAGCTCGAGCGGGAGCCAAGAGACCCAGTACTTC.

The chain has TRBV6-4 and TRBJ1-2; 9 bases map to TRBD1. Unmatched junction bases numbered 13, after V lost 2 bases and J lost 12 bases. Germline V lookup: CDR1 MRHNA, CDR2 SNTAGT. There are 15 residues in the CDR3. DNA for the CDR3: TGTGCCAGCAGTGACCTTCTAGCCCCGGGACAGGGAAACACCTTC. This codes for CASSDLLAPGQGNTF.

This clone was observed a single time. The chain couples TRBV5-5 to TRBJ2-5, with D tentatively TRBD1 (5 bases). The CDR3 is made up of 13 amino acids. CDR1 is SGHKS, CDR2 YYEKEE, per germline (reference sequence). Between the trimmed V and J ends, which lost 0 bases and 6 bases, there was a span of 9 bases. The CDR3 here is CASSLVDSQTQYF. For the CDR3, the DNA is TGTGCCAGCAGCTTGGTCGACAGTCAGACCCAGTACTTC.

V is TRBV9 and J is TRBJ2-3; the match to TRBD2 covers 11 bases. The CDR3 sequence is 18 residues long. The germline V gene has CDR1 SGDLS and CDR2 YYNGEE. The V and J ends lost 3 bases and 0 bases, in that order; junction bases with no gene match: 9. CDR3 in amino acids: CASSARPGTSGSTDTQYF. The CDR3 bases are TGTGCCAGCAGCGCAAGACCGGGGACTAGCGGAAGCACAGATACGCAGTATTTT.

The chain has TRBV5-3 and TRBJ2-1; 12 bases agree with TRBD2. TRBV5-3 is identified as an open reading frame with a role that is uncertain. The CDR3 length is 16 residues. J was trimmed by 5 bases and V by 4 bases; bases with no gene match: 7. The CDR3 DNA reads as TGTGCCAGAAGCCTCGGGACTAGCGGGTTTCACAATGAGCAGTTCTTC. It yields the protein CARSLGTSGFHNEQFF.

The chain has TRBV7-9 and TRBJ2-7; D gene uncertain. There are 12 residues in the CDR3. The germline V and J ends were trimmed by 5 bases and 0 bases, with 5 bases remaining between them. Germline CDR1 reads SEHNR; CDR2 reads FQNEAQ (reference sequence). CDR3 DNA: TGTGCCAGCAGCCAGGACTCCTACGAGCAGTACTTC. It yields the protein CASSQDSYEQYF.

The chain links TRBV30 to TRBJ1-2; 8 nucleotides agree with TRBD1. V lost 2 bases to trimming and J lost 5 bases; unmatched junction nucleotides: 16. This CDR3 region has 17 residues. CDR1 is GTSNPN, CDR2 SVGIG, per germline (reference sequence). The CDR3 DNA is TGTGCCTGGAGTCGACCTACCCACAGGGGGAAGGGGTATGGCTACACCTTC. Its protein is CAWSRPTHRGKGYGYTF.

This chain uses TRBV7-9 with TRBJ2-7; no definite D call. V lost 3 bases to trimming and J lost 7 bases, with 10 bases between them. Germline CDR1 reads SEHNR; CDR2 reads FQNEAQ (reference sequence). The CDR3 has 12 amino acids. CDR3 nucleotides: TGTGCCAGCAGCTTCGGATACGGGGAGCAGTACTTC. Protein sequence: CASSFGYGEQYF.

This chain joins TRBV9 and TRBJ2-4; TRBD1 matches at 8 bases. There are 15 residues in the CDR3. The V gene's germline CDR1 is SGDLS and CDR2 YYNGEE. J was trimmed by 7 bases and V by 0 bases; bases with no gene match: 6. The CDR3 reads CASSVDGDRGNIQYF. CDR3 coding DNA: TGTGCCAGCAGCGTAGACGGCGACAGGGGCAACATTCAGTACTTC.

The V and J genes are TRBV25-1 and TRBJ2-5; 12 bases fit TRBD2. The CDR3 has 16 amino acids. Germline values: CDR1 MGHDK, CDR2 SYGVNS. V lost 5 bases and J lost 5; bases outside the gene matches: 9. The CDR3 DNA reads as TGTGCCAGCAGTTCTAGCGGGGGGGCAGCTGGGGAGACCCAGTACTTC. Protein sequence: CASSSSGGAAGETQYF.

The chain joins TRBV7-6 to TRBJ1-2; 9 bases fit TRBD1. J gave up 4 bases and V 5 bases, and 2 bases lay outside the gene matches. Germline V gives CDR1 SGHVS, CDR2 FNYEAQ. This CDR3 is 13 amino acids long. For the CDR3, the DNA is TGTGCCAGCAGCCAGGGACAGGGCTATGGCTACACCTTC. It is translated as CASSQGQGYGYTF. Drawing the rest from reference TRBV7-6 and TRBJ1-2, the complete variable domain is GAGVSQSPRYKVTKRGQDVALRCDPISGHVSLYWYRQALGQGPEFLTYFNYEAQQDKSGLPNDRFSAERPEGSISTLTIQRTEQRDSAMYRCASSQGQGYGYTFGSGTRLTVV.

The CDR3 DNA sequence: TGTGCCAGCAGCGTGGACACGGTTCAGCCCCAGCATTTT. It specifies CASSVDTVQPQHF. This chain connects TRBV9 to TRBJ1-5; possible D gene TRBD1, 5 bases. The CDR3 runs to 13 residues. The V and J ends lost 2 bases and 6 bases respectively, with 9 bases between them. In germline, CDR1 is SGDLS, CDR2 YYNGEE. Full variable domain (remainder filled in from reference TRBV9 and TRBJ1-5): DSGVTQTPKHLITATGQRVTLRCSPRSGDLSVYWYQQSLDQGLQFLIQYYNGEERAKGNILERFSAQQFPDLHSELNLSSLELGDSALYFCASSVDTVQPQHFGDGTRLSIL.

The V and J genes are TRBV19 and TRBJ1-2; possible D gene TRBD1, 5 bases. Germline V lookup: CDR1 LNHDA, CDR2 SQIVND (reference sequence). Trimming stripped 3 bases from V and 3 bases from J, with 17 bases between. The CDR3 spans 16 residues. CDR3 DNA: TGTGCCAGTAGTATGGGTGGCAGGGCCGAGTACTATGGCTACACCTTC. Amino acids: CASSMGGRAEYYGYTF.

The gene calls are TRBV2 and TRBJ1-1, with a possible D match to TRBD1 (5 bases). CDR1 is SNHLY and CDR2 is FYNNEI in the germline V gene. The germline V and J ends were trimmed by 8 bases and 6 bases, with 25 bases remaining between them. This CDR3 has 16 residues. The chain's CDR3 is CASGFSRDLGLSEAFF. The CDR3 region has the DNA TGTGCCAGCGGCTTCTCCCGGGACTTAGGATTGTCTGAAGCTTTCTTT.

This clone has just one count. This sequence joins TRBV19 and TRBJ1-5, with D uncertain. The CDR3 contains 14 residues. V dropped 7 bases and J dropped 0 bases, with 10 bases sitting between them. Germline CDR1 is LNHDA and CDR2 is SQIVND (reference sequence). The CDR3: CASISPYSNQPQHF. In nucleotides, the CDR3 is TGTGCCAGTATCTCTCCCTATAGCAATCAGCCCCAGCATTTT.

Written as DNA, the CDR3 is TGCGCCAGCAGCCAGTATTGGACTAGCCCGCCCCAAGATACGCAGTATTTT. This gives the protein CASSQYWTSPPQDTQYF. The chain has TRBV4-3 and TRBJ2-3, with TRBD2 matching over 8 bases. Germline-derived CDR1 and CDR2 are LGHNA and YSLEER. The J segment lost 5 bases and the V segment lost 3 bases, leaving 13 bases of the junction unmatched. The CDR3 consists of 17 residues.

The chain is built from TRBV7-2 and TRBJ2-7; 8 nucleotides align to TRBD2. The CDR3 is made up of 17 amino acids. The germline V gene encodes CDR1 SGHTA and CDR2 FQGNSA. V shed 2 bases and J 0 bases; nucleotides not matched to a gene: 9. CDR3 protein: CASSLPAGGSSSYEQYF. As DNA, the CDR3 is TGTGCCAGCAGCTTACCGGCGGGGGGATCGAGCTCCTACGAGCAGTACTTC.

The CDR3: CASSTRAGTAAYEQYF. In DNA, the CDR3 is TGTGCCAGCAGTACCCGAGCCGGGACAGCTGCGTACGAGCAGTACTTC. The chain joins TRBV6-6 to TRBJ2-7; 7 nucleotides align to TRBD1. This CDR3 is 16 amino acids long. J gave up 4 bases and V 5 bases, and 14 bases lay outside the gene matches. Germline V gene data show CDR1 as MNHNY and CDR2 as SVGAGI (reference sequence).

As regards this clone: Other DNA sequences in this sample translate to the same CDR3. The chain uses TRBV7-2 and TRBJ2-7; 7 nucleotides align to TRBD1. CDR3 length: 14 residues. Per germline, CDR1 SGHTA and CDR2 FQGNSA. V trimming: 4 bases; J trimming: 4 bases; junction bases outside the gene matches: 7. The CDR3 region is CASSSRQGRYEQYF. The CDR3 coding sequence is TGTGCCAGCAGCTCAAGACAGGGCAGATACGAGCAGTACTTC.

The chain carries TRBV7-9 and TRBJ1-1; no definite D call. This CDR3 spans 15 amino acids. Germline values: CDR1 SEHNR, CDR2 FQNEAQ (reference sequence). The V gene lost 1 base and the J gene lost 1 base, with 10 bases spanning the gap. CDR3 protein: CASSLVLGENTEAFF. DNA of the CDR3: TGTGCCAGCAGCTTAGTTTTGGGCGAGAACACTGAAGCTTTCTTT.

The V call is TRBV4-1, the J call TRBJ2-3, with 8 bases matching TRBD2. V was clipped by 3 bases and J by 4 bases; unmatched bases: 15. Germline CDR1 is MGHRA and CDR2 is YSYEKL. The CDR3 length is 18 residues. CDR3: CASSQKIPGGGKSDTQYF. The CDR3 bases are TGCGCCAGCAGCCAGAAGATCCCTGGCGGGGGGAAGTCAGATACGCAGTATTTT.